The present TCR beta chain was sequenced within a study of memory CD4+ T cells and cytomegalovirus serostatus. Overall study findings and caveats: Suggested: most of the CMV-linked TCR signature lies in CD4+ memory cells. Of 164 reported CMV TCRbeta sequences, 55 to 80 were found in memory CD4+ repertoires.

The sort gate was single viable CD3+CD4+CD8-CD45RO+ cells for memory CD4+ T cells. This CDR3 comprises 15 residues. Trimming stripped 6 bases from V and 4 bases from J, with 19 bases between. Per the germline V gene, CDR1 is LGHNA and CDR2 is YSLEER. The authors' processing: Out-of-frame sequences were removed, leaving 2 million to 2.5 million distinct TCRbeta sequences. TCRdb's table, derived via immunoSEQ multiplex PCR, lists solely in-frame clones and lacks some. V and J calls and clone size are as listed in that table; D and trimming were resolved from the DNA. The sample holds tens of thousands of clones; about 79% are singletons and the top ten take roughly 0.54%. Comment on this clone: Its target is unknown.

This sequence originates from an adult in good health and CMV-seronegative. The sample was memory CD4+ T cells from blood. The chain links TRBV4-3 to TRBJ2-7; TRBD1 or TRBD2 may be the D gene (6 bases each). CDR3 protein: CASSPGTEGVYEQYF. CDR3 in DNA: TGCGCCAGCAGTCCCGGGACGGAGGGGGTATACGAGCAGTACTTC.